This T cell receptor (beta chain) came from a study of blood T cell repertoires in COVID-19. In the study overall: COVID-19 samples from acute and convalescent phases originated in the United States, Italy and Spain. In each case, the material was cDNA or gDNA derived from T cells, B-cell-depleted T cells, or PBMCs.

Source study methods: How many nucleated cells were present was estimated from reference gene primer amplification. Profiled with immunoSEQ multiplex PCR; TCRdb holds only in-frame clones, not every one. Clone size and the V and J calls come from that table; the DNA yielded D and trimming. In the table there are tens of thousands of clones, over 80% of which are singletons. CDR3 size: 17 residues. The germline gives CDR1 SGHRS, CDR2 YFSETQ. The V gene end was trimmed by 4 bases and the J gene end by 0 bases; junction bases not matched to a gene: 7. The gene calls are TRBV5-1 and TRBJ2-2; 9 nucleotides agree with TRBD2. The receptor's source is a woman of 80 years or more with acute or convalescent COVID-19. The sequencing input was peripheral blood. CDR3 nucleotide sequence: TGCGCCAGCAGCCCGGCCAGCGGGAGGACGAACACCGGGGAGCTGTTTTTT. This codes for CASSPASGRTNTGELFF.